This T cell receptor beta chain was recovered during a study of technical replicates of blood from a handful of donors (dated by TCRdb to about 2017). This clone was recorded only once. Its antigen is still unknown. No base-level quality is on record; no much larger clone is a single base apart. The germline V end is reduced by 4 bases and the J end by 4 bases; junction bases left unmatched: 14. Via the germline V gene, CDR1 is SGHDT and CDR2 YYEEEE. From its cysteine to its phenylalanine, the CDR3 spans 17 amino acids. Only CDR3 DNA remains: 51 bases, in frame from the first base. Libraries were built with the immunoSEQ multiplex PCR assay. The table was pulled from immuneACCESS by TCRdb, which kept in-frame rearrangements only. Such tables lose some clones; where checked, under half of the loss comes from unresolved V genes, and the rest has no known cause. The sample table records 60,000 to 90,000 clones; 95% to 96% of these occur just once. Approximately 0.24% of the sample belongs to the ten largest clones.

This sequence originates from a human donor in good health. The rearranged segments are TRBV5-6 and TRBJ2-1, and 7 junctional nucleotides match TRBD2. Sequenced input: T cells isolated from PBMCs. The sequenced DNA: TGTGCCAGCAGCAAGGACTCGGGGGGAATAATATACAATGAGCAGTTCTTC. It translates to CASSKDSGGIIYNEQFF.